This TCR beta chain is from a study of shared clonotypes between healthy human individuals. Study-wide findings and caveats: The small donor group covered limited genetic and exposure diversity.

Here immunoSEQ multiplex PCR was the method, and the copy in TCRdb shows in-frame clones only, minus some. The sample contains about 730,000 clones, roughly 72% of which appear only once. The CDR3 consists of 16 residues. A few counts support this clone. Its antigen remains unidentified. The clonotype originates from a woman in her thirties in good health. Sequencing used memory CD4+ T cells sorted from blood. Subset noted: CD45RA-negative fraction. The V call is TRBV21-1, the J call TRBJ1-1. TRBV21-1 is an annotated pseudogene. The CDR3 DNA sequence: TGTGCCAGCAGCAAAAACATGCGGTGCTCAAACACTGAAGCTTTCTTT. Translated: CASSKNMRCSNTEAFF.